This T cell receptor beta chain derives from a study of graft-versus-host responses after intestinal transplantation. Study overall: Uniformly, recipients were administered anti-thymocyte globulin induction with subsequent tacrolimus and steroids for roughly three years. Study results and limitations: The presence of high graft-versus-host to host-versus-graft clonal ratios in allografts characterized patients with graft-donor T cell macrochimerism.

About this clone itself: Its antigen is still unknown.

Germline lookup yields CDR1 MGHRA and CDR2 YSYEKL. The ends lost 0 bases at V and 6 bases at J; junction bases unmatched: 1. This CDR3 comprises 15 residues. Only in-frame clones appear in the TCRdb table, and some are missing; sequencing was by immunoSEQ multiplex PCR. The sample holds tens of thousands of clones; around 90% are singletons and the top ten take 0.5% to 0.8%. The chain carries TRBV4-1 and TRBJ2-7, with 14 bases fitting TRBD2. The TCR was taken from a human donor who was the organ donor for an intestinal transplant. Source: unstimulated CD4+ T cells sorted from spleen or lymph node cells, taken before transplant. The CDR3 coding sequence is TGCGCCAGCAGCCAAGAAGGGACTAGCGGGAGCGAGCAGTACTTC. Its translation is CASSQEGTSGSEQYF.